Following are 22 T cell receptor beta chains from one sample sequenced in a study of graft-versus-host responses after intestinal transplantation. Repertoires were generated with immunoSEQ multiplex PCR, while TCRdb's copy carries only in-frame clones and drops some. The data show 99,000 or so clones, with 92% seen just once and over 0.055% held by the top ten. Their antigens remain unidentified. This sample comprised unstimulated CD8+ T cells sorted from spleen or lymph node cells, obtained before transplant. All receptors derive from a human donor who was the organ donor for an intestinal transplant.

The chain recombines TRBV28 with TRBJ2-5, with 10 bases aligning to TRBD1. The CDR3 extends over 20 amino acids. Per germline, CDR1 MDHEN and CDR2 SYDVKM. V lost 2 bases and J lost 3; bases outside the gene matches: 18. The CDR3 region has the DNA TGTGCCAGCAGTTTAATATATAGCGGGACAGGGGATTTCACCGAAGAGACCCAGTACTTC. This encodes CASSLIYSGTGDFTEETQYF.

CDR3 in amino acids: CASSPLTSGRQETQYF. In nucleotides, the CDR3 is TGTGCCAGCAGTCCGCTGACTAGCGGGAGGCAAGAGACCCAGTACTTC. The J gene is TRBJ2-5, the V gene TRBV28; 13 nucleotides align to TRBD2. Germline values: CDR1 MDHEN, CDR2 SYDVKM. Trimming removed 5 bases from V and 2 bases from J; junction bases left unmatched: 5. The CDR3 spans 16 residues.

V usage is TRBV11-2 and J usage is TRBJ1-2; D is possibly TRBD1 (6 bases). This CDR3 has 14 amino acids. V was pared by 6 bases and J by 3 bases, with 14 bases between. The germline gives CDR1 SGHAT, CDR2 FQNNGV. The CDR3 DNA is TGTGCCAGCAGTTCCGCAGGGGACGACTATGGCTACACCTTC. This codes for CASSSAGDDYGYTF.

The chain's CDR3 is CASSYSSNTEAFF. CDR3 bases: TGTGCCAGCAGTTACAGTTCGAACACTGAAGCTTTCTTT. V usage is TRBV27 and J usage is TRBJ1-1, with D hard to call. There are 13 residues in the CDR3. Germline V gene lookup returns CDR1 MNHEY and CDR2 SMNVEV (reference sequence). Trimming shortened V by 4 bases and J by 1 base, and 7 bases separated the two germline ends.

V gene TRBV7-9 combines with J gene TRBJ1-1; D is perhaps TRBD1 (5 bases). CDR3 length: 15 residues. V dropped 5 bases and J dropped 0 bases, with 13 bases sitting between them. Germline V lookup: CDR1 SEHNR, CDR2 FQNEAQ (reference sequence). The DNA for the CDR3 is TGTGCCAGCAGCGACAACAGGATAATGAACACTGAAGCTTTCTTT. It is translated as CASSDNRIMNTEAFF.

The V call is TRBV7-6, the J call TRBJ2-7; 7 nucleotides match TRBD1. The CDR3 consists of 13 residues. The trim removed 5 bases at V and 7 bases at J, leaving 8 bases unmatched. Germline V gene data show CDR1 as SGHVS and CDR2 as FNYEAQ. Here the CDR3 DNA reads TGTGCCAGCAGCGCCCCCGGGACAGAGGAGCAGTACTTC. Translated: CASSAPGTEEQYF.

This rearrangement joins TRBV4-1 to TRBJ2-3; D perhaps matches TRBD2 (6 bases). V lost 0 bases and J lost 2, with 12 bases in between. The length of the CDR3 is 16 residues. Germline V lookup: CDR1 MGHRA, CDR2 YSYEKL. CDR3 region: CASSQDVSGYTDTQYF. CDR3 sequence (DNA): TGCGCCAGCAGCCAAGATGTTAGCGGATACACAGATACGCAGTATTTT.

The CDR3 DNA follows: TGTGCCAGCAGCCGGGTGGTGGCTAGCGGGTACAATGAGCAGTTCTTC. Its translation is CASSRVVASGYNEQFF. The chain links TRBV7-8 to TRBJ2-1, with 8 positions matching TRBD2. V trimming: 5 bases; J trimming: 4 bases; junction bases outside the gene matches: 10. The CDR3 is 16 residues long. Germline V gene lookup returns CDR1 SGHVS and CDR2 FQNEAQ. The full variable domain, its missing parts supplied by reference TRBV7-8 and TRBJ2-1, is GAGVSQSPRYKVAKRGQDVALRCDPISGHVSLFWYQQALGQGPEFLTYFQNEAQLDKSGLPSDRFFAERPEGSVSTLKIQRTQQEDSAVYLCASSRVVASGYNEQFFGPGTRLTVL.

The chain employs TRBV5-3 and TRBJ1-1, with D perhaps matching TRBD1 (6 bases). TRBV5-3 is an ORF; its function is uncertain. CDR3 length equals 14 residues. Trimming cost V 9 bases and J 6 bases, with 21 bases left between them. The CDR3 protein is CAKHRERAIPEAFF. The CDR3 region has the DNA TGTGCCAAACACAGGGAAAGGGCAATCCCTGAAGCTTTCTTT.

The V gene is TRBV19, the J gene TRBJ2-7, with 8 bases identical to TRBD2. Germline CDR1 is LNHDA and CDR2 is SQIVND (reference sequence). The CDR3 is 15 residues long. Trimming at V came to 3 bases and at J to 1 base, leaving 5 bases not matched to a gene. CDR3 DNA: TGTGCCAGTAGTATTATCCGCGGGAGGTCCTACGAGCAGTACTTC. Translating it yields CASSIIRGRSYEQYF.

The J gene is TRBJ1-1, the V gene TRBV27, with TRBD1 as a possible D gene (6 bases). The CDR3 spans 15 residues. Per germline, CDR1 MNHEY and CDR2 SMNVEV (reference sequence). The V and J ends lost 0 bases and 6 bases respectively, with 14 bases between them. CDR3 residues: CASSLSKGGLAEAFF. CDR3 DNA: TGTGCCAGCAGTTTATCGAAAGGGGGTTTGGCTGAAGCTTTCTTT.

This clone was seen a single time. V and J are TRBV19 and TRBJ1-5; D is ambiguous. The CDR3 loop spans 13 amino acids. Looked up from germline, CDR1 is LNHDA and CDR2 is SQIVND (reference sequence). The V gene lost 3 bases and the J gene lost 7 bases, with 10 bases spanning the gap. This CDR3 is CASSMSPGQPQHF. The DNA for the CDR3 is TGTGCCAGTAGTATGTCTCCCGGGCAGCCCCAGCATTTT.

This chain connects TRBV28 to TRBJ2-5; TRBD2 aligns across 9 bases. CDR3 length: 16 residues. CDR1 and CDR2 from the germline V gene are MDHEN and SYDVKM. V was pared by 2 bases and J by 3 bases, with 7 bases of the junction left unmatched. CDR3 bases: TGTGCCAGCAGTTTACCGGGACTAGCATTGAAAGAGACCCAGTACTTC. Amino acid sequence: CASSLPGLALKETQYF.

This clone showed up just once. The rearrangement links TRBV30 to TRBJ2-1, with 8 bases lining up with TRBD2. Germline V CDR1 and CDR2: GTSNPN, SVGIG (reference sequence). V shed 8 bases, J shed 3 bases, and the junction held 3 bases outside the gene matches. This CDR3 contains 12 residues. CDR3 bases: TGTGCCACTAGCGGAGTCTACAATGAGCAGTTCTTC. It translates to CATSGVYNEQFF.

This chain connects TRBV6-1 to TRBJ2-1; D is perhaps TRBD1 (6 bases). Germline lookup yields CDR1 MNHNS and CDR2 SASEGT. V was pared by 2 bases and J by 0 bases, with 20 bases between. The CDR3 sequence is 19 residues long. In DNA, the CDR3 is TGTGCCAGCAGTGAAATGACTTTATATACAGGGAGCTCCTACAATGAGCAGTTCTTC. It translates to CASSEMTLYTGSSYNEQFF.

The gene calls are TRBV28 and TRBJ2-5; TRBD2 aligns across 14 bases. Germline lookup yields CDR1 MDHEN and CDR2 SYDVKM. V lost 5 bases and J lost 4; bases outside the gene matches: 9. This CDR3 comprises 17 residues. CDR3 DNA: TGTGCCAGCAGTCCCTCCGGGACTAGCGGGAGAGGAGAGACCCAGTACTTC. This encodes CASSPSGTSGRGETQYF. The whole variable domain, filled in from reference TRBV28 and TRBJ2-5, reads DVKVTQSSRYLVKRTGEKVFLECVQDMDHENMFWYRQDPGLGLRLIYFSYDVKMKEKGDIPEGYSVSREKKERFSLILESASTNQTSMYLCASSPSGTSGRGETQYFGPGTRLLVL.

The chain uses TRBV6-1 and TRBJ2-2, with 12 bases matching TRBD2. In germline, CDR1 is MNHNS, CDR2 SASEGT. J was trimmed by 4 bases and V by 4 bases; bases with no gene match: 7. This CDR3 has 17 residues. The CDR3 sequence is CASSGRLAGAPTGELFF. As DNA, the CDR3 is TGTGCCAGCAGTGGCCGACTAGCGGGGGCCCCCACCGGGGAGCTGTTTTTT.

V is TRBV30 and J is TRBJ1-1; D is undetermined. The V and J ends lost 5 bases and 6 bases respectively, with 16 bases between them. The CDR3 length is 13 residues. Germline V gene lookup returns CDR1 GTSNPN and CDR2 SVGIG (reference sequence). This CDR3 reads CAWAETGVPEAFF. The CDR3 nucleotides are TGTGCCTGGGCCGAGACGGGAGTCCCTGAAGCTTTCTTT.

The rearrangement links TRBV10-3 to TRBJ1-1, with D perhaps TRBD1 (6 bases). Germline V CDR1 and CDR2: ENHRY, SYGVKD. This CDR3 has 17 residues. Trimming stripped 8 bases from V and 0 bases from J, with 22 bases between. CDR3 DNA: TGTGCCATCTCTGGCAGGGGCATGTATCGGGTGAACACTGAAGCTTTCTTT. Translated, it gives CAISGRGMYRVNTEAFF.

The table lists this clone with a count of one. CDR3 bases: TGTGCCAGCAGTGAATCTCCCGCACTTAACAATGAGCAGTTCTTC. Its protein product is CASSESPALNNEQFF. The rearrangement uses TRBV25-1 and TRBJ2-1; no clear D. Trimming cost V 1 base and J 5 bases, with 12 bases left between them. This CDR3 region has 15 residues. CDR1 and CDR2 (germline): MGHDK, SYGVNS. Combining the CDR3 with reference TRBV25-1 and TRBJ2-1 gives the whole variable domain EADIYQTPRYLVIGTGKKITLECSQTMGHDKMYWYQQDPGMELHLIHYSYGVNSTEKGDLSSESTVSRIRTEHFPLTLESARPSHTSQYLCASSESPALNNEQFFGPGTRLTVL.

The chain uses TRBV27 and TRBJ1-4; TRBD1 agrees at 9 bases. This CDR3 comprises 17 residues. V shed 8 bases, J shed 8 bases, and the junction held 18 bases outside the gene matches. CDR1 and CDR2 (germline): MNHEY, SMNVEV (reference sequence). CDR3 sequence reads: CASHPVVPQGAWEKLFF. DNA for the CDR3: TGTGCCAGCCACCCAGTTGTCCCACAGGGGGCGTGGGAAAAACTGTTTTTT.

V usage is TRBV6-1 and J usage is TRBJ2-7; D remains unclear. This CDR3 is 15 amino acids long. V lost 11 bases and J lost 3, with 23 bases in between. Germline V CDR1 and CDR2: MNHNS, SASEGT. Written as DNA, the CDR3 is TGTGCCGCCCTTGTCCCAAAGCAAACTTTCTACGAGCAGTACTTC. Translation gives CAALVPKQTFYEQYF.